Presented here are 18 T cell receptor beta chains from one specimen sequenced in a study of T-cell memory formation after mild COVID-19. TCRdb fed the 5' RACE reads into MiXCR, producing one record per CDR3 protein. The data show about 560,000 distinct CDR3 sequences, with around a sixth seen just once and about 8.1% held by the top ten. The sequencing sample was made of PBMCs or a T cell subset sorted from them (not recorded which). Receptors were obtained from an adult woman who had mild COVID-19 (a few samples of this study predate the infection). Cell type and time point are not known.

This clonotype was found a few times. This chain links TRBV6-1 with TRBJ2-7, with 9 bases fitting TRBD1. CDR3 length: 15 amino acids. The V gene's germline CDR1 is MNHNS and CDR2 SASEGT. V was clipped by 8 bases and J by 2 bases; unmatched bases: 10. As DNA, the CDR3 is TGTGCCAGCCAGAGGTCGGGACAGGGAACCTACGAGCAGTACTTC. Translated: CASQRSGQGTYEQYF.

The chain is built from TRBV5-6 and TRBJ1-1; D unresolved. Deletions cut 3 bases from V and 2 bases from J, with 14 bases between. Per the germline V gene, CDR1 is SGHDT and CDR2 is YYEEEE. The CDR3 has 15 amino acids. The CDR3 DNA reads TGTGCCAGCAGCTCTCGGTCTCGGGGAAACACTGAAGCTTTCTTT. Its protein product is CASSSRSRGNTEAFF.

V gene TRBV19 combines with J gene TRBJ2-7; D not resolved. Trimming stripped 2 bases from V and 1 base from J, with 9 bases between. The CDR3 is 14 amino acids. Germline assignment: CDR1 LNHDA and CDR2 SQIVND (reference sequence). In DNA form, the CDR3 reads TGTGCCAGTAGTATAAGGAGTCCGTCCTACGAGCAGTACTTC. Protein sequence: CASSIRSPSYEQYF.

This chain connects TRBV3-1 to TRBJ1-5, with D uncertain. The CDR3 loop spans 14 amino acids. CDR1 is LGHDT and CDR2 is YNNKEL in the germline V gene (reference sequence). V was trimmed by 4 bases and J by 3 bases, leaving 10 bases between them. CDR3 residues: CASSPDTYNQPQHF. CDR3 DNA sequence: TGTGCCAGCAGCCCCGACACGTACAATCAGCCCCAGCATTTT.

V and J are TRBV7-3 and TRBJ2-5; D call uncertain. V was trimmed by 0 bases and J by 7 bases, leaving 9 bases between them. Looked up from germline, CDR1 is SGHTA and CDR2 is FQGTGA. The length of the CDR3 is 13 residues. CDR3 in DNA: TGTGCCAGCAGCTTAACGATCTCTGGGACCCAGTACTTC. It specifies CASSLTISGTQYF. Using reference TRBV7-3 and TRBJ2-5 for the parts outside the CDR3, the full variable domain is GAGVSQTPSNKVTEKGKYVELRCDPISGHTALYWYRQSLGQGPEFLIYFQGTGAADDSGLPNDRFFAVRPEGSVSTLKIQRTERGDSAVYLCASSLTISGTQYFGPGTRLLVL.

This clonotype has just one count. This rearrangement joins TRBV7-3 to TRBJ2-1; D may correspond to TRBD1 or TRBD2 (5 bases each). The V gene lost 5 bases and the J gene lost 5 bases, with 13 bases spanning the gap. Germline V gene data show CDR1 as SGHTA and CDR2 as FQGTGA. CDR3 length: 14 amino acids. CDR3 sequence: CASSPPGTNNEQFF. The CDR3 coding sequence is TGTGCCAGCAGCCCCCCCGGGACGAACAATGAGCAGTTCTTC.

This clonotype was detected a few times. J is TRBJ1-3 and V is TRBV7-2; 10 bases line up with TRBD1. The ends lost 6 bases at V and 4 bases at J; junction bases unmatched: 9. Germline V gives CDR1 SGHTA, CDR2 FQGNSA. The CDR3 has 16 residues. Here the CDR3 reads CASSRRQGARGNTIYF. The CDR3 DNA reads as TGTGCCAGCAGTCGTCGACAGGGGGCGCGGGGAAACACCATATATTTT.

The sample holds many counts of this clonotype. This rearrangement joins TRBV24-1 to TRBJ2-3; tentative D call: TRBD1 (5 bases). This CDR3 comprises 15 residues. V was cut by 4 bases and J by 0 bases, with 10 bases left in between. Germline V CDR1 and CDR2: KGHDR, SFDVKD. The CDR3 DNA follows: TGTGCCACCAGTGACCCGAGACAGAGCACAGATACGCAGTATTTT. Translation gives CATSDPRQSTDTQYF.

The rearrangement uses TRBV11-2 and TRBJ2-1; D not certain. V was cut by 1 base and J by 10 bases, with 8 bases left in between. Germline V gene sequence: CDR1 SGHAT, CDR2 FQNNGV. The CDR3 extends over 12 amino acids. The DNA of the CDR3 is TGTGCCAGCAGCTTAGGGGTAGAGGAGCAGTTCTTC. This encodes CASSLGVEEQFF.

The CDR3 nucleotides read TGTGCCAGCAGCCCTCGAACCGACATTCAGTACTTC. Translating it yields CASSPRTDIQYF. The chain links TRBV12-3 or TRBV12-4 to TRBJ2-4; D not resolved. CDR3 length: 12 residues. The germline V and J ends were trimmed by 6 bases and 8 bases, with 11 bases remaining between them.

This clonotype was recorded a few times. The rearrangement joins TRBV30 to TRBJ2-1, with D possibly TRBD2 on 6 matching bases. V dropped 2 bases and J dropped 7 bases, with 15 bases sitting between them. Germline V gene sequence: CDR1 GTSNPN, CDR2 SVGIG (reference sequence). The CDR3 is 14 residues long. CDR3 region: CAWSPTSNGNEQFF. The DNA of the CDR3 is TGTGCCTGGAGTCCTACTAGCAATGGTAATGAGCAGTTCTTC.

This clonotype showed up just a few times. CDR3 DNA sequence: TGTGCCACCCGGTTGGGGGGGAACAATGAGCAGTTCTTC. Translated, it gives CATRLGGNNEQFF. The chain employs TRBV12-3 or TRBV12-4 and TRBJ2-1; TRBD2 matches 7 bases. CDR3 size: 13 residues. With V trimmed by 10 bases and J by 5 bases, 8 bases remained unmatched.

This clonotype was seen only a few times. This chain joins TRBV5-1 and TRBJ2-7, with 7 bases that match TRBD1. J gave up 6 bases and V 5 bases, and 11 bases lay outside the gene matches. The CDR3 has 14 amino acids. From germline, CDR1 is SGHRS and CDR2 YFSETQ. The CDR3 sequence: CASRETAAGGEQYF. In DNA, the CDR3 is TGCGCCAGCAGGGAGACCGCAGCAGGGGGCGAGCAGTACTTC.

This clonotype was counted a few times. The chain carries TRBV3-1 and TRBJ2-7, with TRBD2 matching 9 bases. CDR1 is LGHDT, CDR2 YNNKEL, per germline (reference sequence). The V gene end was trimmed by 4 bases and the J gene end by 3 bases; junction bases not matched to a gene: 7. This CDR3 has 15 amino acids. The CDR3 DNA follows: TGTGCCAGCAGCCCCCAGCGGGGGGAATACTACGAGCAGTACTTC. Translated, it gives CASSPQRGEYYEQYF.

This clonotype occurred a few times. This chain uses TRBV5-1 with TRBJ2-7; the match to TRBD2 covers 8 bases. Germline CDR1 and CDR2: SGHRS and YFSETQ. The CDR3 loop spans 18 amino acids. Trimming cost V 4 bases and J 7 bases; bases outside gene matches: 22. The CDR3 here is CASSVGLAGRPREREQYF. Written as DNA, the CDR3 is TGCGCCAGCAGCGTAGGACTAGCCGGGCGGCCCAGGGAGAGGGAGCAGTACTTC.

The CDR3 reads CSVSRAGNEKLFF. CDR3 nucleotide sequence: TGCAGCGTTTCCAGGGCCGGTAATGAAAAACTGTTTTTT. V and J are TRBV29-1 and TRBJ1-4, with a weak D call TRBD1 (5 bases). Trimming cost V 5 bases and J 4 bases, with 11 bases left between them. CDR3 size: 13 residues. The germline gives CDR1 SQVTM, CDR2 ANQGSEA. Filled out from reference TRBV29-1 and TRBJ1-4, the complete variable domain reads SAVISQKPSRDICQRGTSLTIQCQVDSQVTMMFWYRQQPGQSLTLIATANQGSEATYESGFVIDKFPISRPNLTFSTLTVSNMSPEDSSIYLCSVSRAGNEKLFFGSGTQLSVL.

The rearrangement uses TRBV18 and TRBJ2-1; D call uncertain. V was shortened by 1 base and J by 5 bases, with 6 bases between the two germline ends. Germline CDR1 reads KGHSH; CDR2 reads LQKENI. This CDR3 spans 13 amino acids. The CDR3, as DNA: TGTGCCAGCTCACCACTACGGGACAATGAGCAGTTCTTC. Translation gives CASSPLRDNEQFF. Variable domain in full (rest from reference TRBV18 and TRBJ2-1): NAGVMQNPRHLVRRRGQEARLRCSPMKGHSHVYWYRQLPEEGLKFMVYLQKENIIDESGMPKERFSAEFPKEGPSILRIQQVVRGDSAAYFCASSPLRDNEQFFGPGTRLTVL.

The chain joins TRBV12-5 to TRBJ1-1; maybe TRBD1 (5 bases). V lost 7 bases and J 1 base, leaving 13 bases between the germline ends. CDR1 LGHNT and CDR2 FRNRAP come from the germline V gene. The CDR3 sequence is 14 residues long. CDR3 in DNA: TGTGCTAGTGACCTCGACAGCGCGAACACTGAAGCTTTCTTT. Translating gives CASDLDSANTEAFF. Full variable domain (outside the CDR3, taken from reference TRBV12-5 and TRBJ1-1): DARVTQTPRHKVTEMGQEVTMRCQPILGHNTVFWYRQTMMQGLELLAYFRNRAPLDDSGMPKDRFSAEMPDATLATLKIQPSEPRDSAVYFCASDLDSANTEAFFGQGTRLTVV.